One and the same sample provided the 2 T cell receptor beta chains below, sequenced in a study of T cell responses to AZD1222 COVID-19 vaccine (dated by TCRdb to the early 2020s). The library was made by the immunoSEQ multiplex PCR assay. This is the immuneACCESS table as TCRdb keeps it, with only in-frame sequences that have V and J called. A part of the clones is gone; compared with another copy, unresolved V genes explain less than half, and the rest is unexplained. The table for this sample lists more than 150,000 clones; 94% of them were counted only once. The ten most abundant clones make up approximately 0.64% of the sample. The time point label corresponds to: baseline before first vaccination. The specimen comprised peripheral blood, sampled on day 0 of AZD1222 vaccination. The receptors stem from an adult in good health.

The chain uses TRBV2 and TRBJ2-3; D may be TRBD1 or TRBD2 (5 bases each). Trimming cost V 4 bases and J 6 bases, with 20 bases left between them. Germline lookup yields CDR1 SNHLY and CDR2 FYNNEI. The CDR3 is 16 amino acids. The DNA for the CDR3 is TGTGCCAGCAGTGGGGAAGACAGTCTATGGGGGGATACGCAGTATTTT. Protein: CASSGEDSLWGDTQYF.

This rearrangement joins TRBV6-5 to TRBJ1-5; 8 bases map to TRBD1. The junction had 7 bases not matched to a gene; V was cut back by 7 bases and J by 5 bases. The length of the CDR3 is 14 residues. Germline CDR1 MNHEY, CDR2 SVGAGI. The CDR3 DNA is TGTGCCAGCAAGTCAGGGGGCGTTTATCAGCCCCAGCATTTT. This translates into CASKSGGVYQPQHF.